This TCR beta chain originates from a study of beta chain features in type 1 diabetes (dated by TCRdb to between 2018 and 2020). For the wider study: No differences in mean age, gender distribution, total cell number or subset yield were found between patients and healthy donors. Across all samples, about 110 million sorted cells were examined, and cell number per subset correlated strongly with RNA yield. In the study, TCRB repertoires of sorted circulating CD4+ T cell subsets from recently diagnosed type 1 diabetes patients were compared with those of matched healthy donors. Regulatory and stem cell-like memory subsets were isolated from only 8 patients and roughly eight healthy donors, whereas naive and central memory subsets came from all 28 donors.

CDR1 and CDR2 (MNHNS, SASEGT) derive from the germline V gene. V is shortened by 4 bases, J by 2 bases, and the region joining them spans 14 bases. The CDR3 holds 15 amino acids from the cysteine to the phenylalanine. Left in the record is the CDR3 DNA by itself, 45 bases read in frame from the first base. The paper's findings and limits, for the study overall: The naive, central memory and regulatory TCRB repertoires appeared to resemble one another more closely among patients than among healthy donors. PCR might favor shorter templates, but patient and control samples were amplified and corrected together, so any skew would affect both groups equally. Fewer insertions and more nucleotide deletions at VDJ recombination sites were observed in patients with type 1 diabetes, implying thymic rearrangement abnormalities. Only small numbers of individuals were included in the HLA sub-analyses, which left unresolved whether HLA type had any influence on TCRB rearrangement. In all four CD4+ subsets, TCRB CDR3 length was moderately but significantly shorter in type 1 diabetes patients. Because cDNA was sequenced instead of genomic DNA, activated cells with high expression could be over-represented, although the groups did not differ in activation or CD3 levels.

The entire isolated RNA was reverse transcribed using the High Capacity cDNA Reverse Transcription Kit, and thus expressed TCRB transcripts were sequenced. Naive, central memory and regulatory T cell samples underwent deep immunoSEQ sequencing, averaging around 3.6 million total reads per sample. After sorted cells were lysed in RLT buffer, RNA was extracted with DNase-treated RNeasy Micro or Mini kits, with the choice depending on cell number. Each cell subset was processed on its own to prevent cross-contamination, while patient and healthy donor samples were processed together. The immunoSEQ multiplex PCR was used to amplify TCRB sequences from cDNA, yielding 87-bp fragments that span the CDR3 region. The amplicons were sequenced using the Illumina HiSeq platform. Concerning the study's data processing: PCR bias was computationally corrected using synthetic template baselines, reads within Hamming distance 2 were collapsed, and singletons that could not be merged were discarded. Reads were aligned against IMGT so that V, D and J genes, CDR3 length and insertions or deletions at six rearrangement sites could be assigned. Within each subset, clonotype counts were normalized to sorted cell number, after which true diversity and Gini coefficients were computed with the tcR R package. The overlap coefficient, calculated on TCRB nucleotide sequences, was used to measure repertoire sharing. Entries here come from immuneACCESS through TCRdb and include only in-frame sequences with V and J called. Some clones fail to appear in such tables; in the studies checked, an unresolved V gene covers under half of the shortfall, and the cause of the remainder is unknown. V, J and clone size are those of that table, while D and trimming were read from the DNA. The sample table shows 130,000 or so clones, and around 8.7% are seen once. The ten largest clones capture around 0.68% of the sample.

This clone was seen a handful of times. Its binding antigen is unknown. No much larger clone exists at a distance of one base, and base qualities are not known. From each donor, a single peripheral blood sample of about 110 mL on average was drawn into heparinised tubes. Using a panel that included CD45RO, CCR7, CD25, CD127, CD95 and CD27, naive, central memory, regulatory and stem cell-like memory CD4+ T cells were sorted on a BD FACSAria II. All sorted populations exceeded 95% purity. PBMCs were separated immediately by Lymphoprep density gradient centrifugation and were stained directly, without being cultured. So that batch effects would be minimized, each experiment stained and sorted samples in pairs, pairing one healthy donor with one patient.

The sequence joins TRBV6-1 to TRBJ1-2; the D gene cannot be resolved reliably. The material sequenced was central memory CD4+ T cells from blood. The sequence came from a young man in good health. In nucleotide form, the sequence is TGTGCCAGCAGTGTTGTGTTGATCGGGAACTATGGCTACACCTTC. This codes for CASSVVLIGNYGYTF.